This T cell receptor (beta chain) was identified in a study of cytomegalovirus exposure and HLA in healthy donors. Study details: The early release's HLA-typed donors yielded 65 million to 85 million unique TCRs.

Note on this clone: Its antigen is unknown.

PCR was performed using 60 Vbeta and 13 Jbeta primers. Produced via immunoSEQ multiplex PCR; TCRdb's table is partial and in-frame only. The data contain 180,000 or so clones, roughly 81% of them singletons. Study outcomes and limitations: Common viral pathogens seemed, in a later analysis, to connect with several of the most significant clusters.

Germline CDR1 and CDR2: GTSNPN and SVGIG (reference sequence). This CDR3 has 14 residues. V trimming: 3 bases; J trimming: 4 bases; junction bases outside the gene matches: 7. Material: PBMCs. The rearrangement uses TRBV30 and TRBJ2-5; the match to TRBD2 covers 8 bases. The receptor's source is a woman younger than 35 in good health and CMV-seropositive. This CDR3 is CAWSPTRGGETQYF. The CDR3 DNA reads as TGTGCCTGGAGCCCAACCCGGGGGGGAGAGACCCAGTACTTC.